The rows below give T cell receptor beta chains drawn from one sample of a study of cytomegalovirus exposure and HLA in healthy donors. The protocol was immunoSEQ multiplex PCR, while the TCRdb copy is restricted to in-frame clones and leaves out a portion. The table lists about 170,000 clones, 80% of them singletons. The sample consisted of PBMCs. These receptors were collected from a woman between 50 and 59 years old in good health and CMV-seropositive. Each CDR3 is given with its conserved first and last residue. Each record gives: clone size, J gene, V gene, D gene, CDR3 protein, CDR3 DNA. The D gene is left open where the match is weak. Clone size is not always given. Where it is, it says once, few, many or a class for expanded clones.

clone_size: .; j_call: TRBJ2-7; v_call: TRBV9; d_call: .; cdr3_aa: CASSPTGALEQYF; cdr3_nt: TGTGCCAGCAGCCCGACGGGAGCTCTCGAGCAGTACTTC
clone_size: many; j_call: TRBJ2-1; v_call: TRBV6-1; d_call: TRBD2; cdr3_aa: CASSEAAGLGGNEQFF; cdr3_nt: TGTGCCAGCAGTGAAGCCGCGGGACTAGGTGGCAATGAGCAGTTCTTC
clone_size: .; j_call: TRBJ1-1; v_call: TRBV5-1; d_call: TRBD1; cdr3_aa: CASTPTTGSAEAFF; cdr3_nt: TGCGCCAGCACCCCGACGACAGGGTCGGCTGAAGCTTTCTTT
clone_size: once; j_call: TRBJ2-1; v_call: TRBV7-2; d_call: TRBD2; cdr3_aa: CASSPGLAGESEFF; cdr3_nt: TGTGCCAGCAGCCCGGGACTAGCGGGAGAATCGGAGTTCTTC
clone_size: .; j_call: TRBJ2-5; v_call: TRBV25-1; d_call: .; cdr3_aa: CASSDPNRRPREQYF; cdr3_nt: TGTGCCAGCAGTGACCCGAACCGGCGCCCGAGGGAGCAGTACTTC
clone_size: .; j_call: TRBJ2-1; v_call: TRBV30; d_call: .; cdr3_aa: CAWTQAISYNEQFF; cdr3_nt: TGTGCCTGGACTCAGGCCATCTCCTACAATGAGCAGTTCTTC
clone_size: .; j_call: TRBJ2-1; v_call: TRBV27; d_call: .; cdr3_aa: CASSLQRRGEQFF; cdr3_nt: TGTGCCAGCAGTCTTCAGAGACGGGGTGAGCAGTTCTTC
clone_size: .; j_call: TRBJ2-7; v_call: TRBV4-1; d_call: TRBD1; cdr3_aa: CASSQVGQVPSYEQYF; cdr3_nt: TGCGCCAGCAGCCAAGTGGGACAGGTCCCCTCCTACGAGCAGTACTTC
clone_size: .; j_call: TRBJ1-2; v_call: TRBV9; d_call: .; cdr3_aa: CASSVEVTENYGYTF; cdr3_nt: TGTGCCAGCAGCGTAGAAGTAACAGAAAACTATGGCTACACCTTC
clone_size: .; j_call: TRBJ2-1; v_call: TRBV10-3; d_call: .; cdr3_aa: CAISKSDWNEQFF; cdr3_nt: TGTGCCATCAGTAAAAGCGATTGGAATGAGCAGTTCTTC
clone_size: .; j_call: TRBJ1-2; v_call: TRBV4-3; d_call: .; cdr3_aa: CASSQEIRGGHGYTF; cdr3_nt: TGCGCCAGCAGCCAAGAAATCCGGGGAGGACATGGCTACACCTTC
clone_size: .; j_call: TRBJ1-2; v_call: TRBV6-1; d_call: TRBD1; cdr3_aa: CASSEAMGQANYGYTF; cdr3_nt: TGTGCCAGCAGTGAAGCGATGGGACAGGCTAACTATGGCTACACCTTC
clone_size: .; j_call: TRBJ1-4; v_call: TRBV7-2; d_call: .; cdr3_aa: CASSFQSGVEKLFF; cdr3_nt: TGTGCCAGCAGCTTCCAGTCGGGGGTTGAAAAACTGTTTTTT
clone_size: .; j_call: TRBJ1-1; v_call: TRBV9; d_call: .; cdr3_aa: CASSVRTLNTEAFF; cdr3_nt: TGTGCCAGCAGCGTAAGGACACTGAACACTGAAGCTTTCTTT
clone_size: few; j_call: TRBJ2-7; v_call: TRBV15; d_call: .; cdr3_aa: CATSTPDRFDEQYF; cdr3_nt: TGTGCCACCAGCACCCCGGACAGATTCGACGAGCAGTACTTC
clone_size: few; j_call: TRBJ1-1; v_call: TRBV18; d_call: .; cdr3_aa: CASSSYRVNTEAFF; cdr3_nt: TGTGCCAGCTCATCTTACAGGGTGAACACTGAAGCTTTCTTT
clone_size: .; j_call: TRBJ2-7; v_call: TRBV18; d_call: .; cdr3_aa: CASSPNQGYEQYF; cdr3_nt: TGTGCCAGCTCACCAAATCAGGGCTACGAGCAGTACTTC
clone_size: .; j_call: TRBJ1-1; v_call: TRBV30; d_call: .; cdr3_aa: CAWMRAGLSTEAFF; cdr3_nt: TGTGCCTGGATGCGAGCAGGGTTGAGCACTGAAGCTTTCTTT
clone_size: .; j_call: TRBJ2-7; v_call: TRBV7-8; d_call: TRBD1; cdr3_aa: CASSYFRDRGHEQYF; cdr3_nt: TGTGCCAGCAGCTATTTCCGGGACAGGGGGCACGAGCAGTACTTC
clone_size: .; j_call: TRBJ2-1; v_call: TRBV19; d_call: .; cdr3_aa: CASSTLGRIEQFF; cdr3_nt: TGTGCCAGTAGTACGTTAGGGAGGATTGAGCAGTTCTTC
clone_size: .; j_call: TRBJ2-7; v_call: TRBV7-9; d_call: .; cdr3_aa: CASSVRGLVYEQYF; cdr3_nt: TGTGCCAGCAGCGTAAGGGGCCTAGTCTACGAGCAGTACTTC
clone_size: once; j_call: TRBJ2-3; v_call: TRBV10-3; d_call: .; cdr3_aa: CAISSSDTQYF; cdr3_nt: TGTGCCATCAGTTCCTCAGATACGCAGTATTTT
clone_size: .; j_call: TRBJ1-4; v_call: TRBV11-2; d_call: .; cdr3_aa: CASSLNRANEKLFF; cdr3_nt: TGTGCCAGCAGCTTAAACAGGGCTAATGAAAAACTGTTTTTT
clone_size: .; j_call: TRBJ2-7; v_call: TRBV7-8; d_call: .; cdr3_aa: CASSSEDSYYEQYF; cdr3_nt: TGCGCCAGCAGCTCCGAAGACTCATACTACGAGCAGTACTTC
clone_size: .; j_call: TRBJ1-5; v_call: TRBV5-5; d_call: TRBD1; cdr3_aa: CASSPGTGHQPQHF; cdr3_nt: TGTGCCAGCAGCCCGGGGACAGGGCATCAGCCCCAGCATTTT
clone_size: few; j_call: TRBJ1-2; v_call: TRBV6-6; d_call: TRBD1; cdr3_aa: CASSPGTGGLRGYTF; cdr3_nt: TGTGCCAGCAGTCCCGGGACAGGGGGTTTAAGGGGCTACACCTTC
clone_size: once; j_call: TRBJ2-1; v_call: TRBV6-6; d_call: .; cdr3_aa: CASSPILVGNEQFF; cdr3_nt: TGTGCCAGCAGCCCCATACTAGTTGGCAATGAGCAGTTCTTC